This T cell receptor (beta chain) was recorded in a study of T cells in women clearing cervical HPV infection. Looking at the study overall: Only a few women had HLA typing results available.

General study findings and limits: CIN3+ cases had significantly higher TCR repertoire richness than controls, but evenness did not differ.

Clones were read by immunoSEQ multiplex PCR, and TCRdb kept only the in-frame ones, dropping some. The listing contains tens of thousands of clones. On this clone: Its matching antigen is unknown.

Prevalent HPV16 infections were excluded; only incident single HPV16 infections included. This TCR derives from a woman aged 18 to 75 with a cervical HPV16 infection that either progressed to CIN3+ or cleared (not recorded which). Source material: blood buffy coat.

CDR3 loop: CASSLRQLNTEAFF. CDR3 bases read: TGTGCCAGCAGCTTAAGACAGCTGAACACTGAA. The V and J genes are TRBV5-6 and TRBJ1-1; perhaps TRBD1 as D (5 bases). The CDR3 end falls 3 residues outside the read, so it is completed with the germline J gene. Trimming took 2 bases from V and 0 from J, leaving 8 bases between them. Germline V lookup: CDR1 SGHDT, CDR2 YYEEEE. This CDR3 contains 14 residues.